This T cell receptor (beta chain) was found in a study of Tregs in tolerant kidney transplant recipients. Only one count was recorded for this clone. Its antigen remains unidentified. Unstimulated Tregs (CD4+CD25+CD127-) and CD4+CD25- non-Tregs were sorted from PBMCs. Sequencing was performed with immunoSEQ multiplex PCR; in TCRdb, only in-frame clones are kept and a portion is missing. The sample consists of about 240,000 clones, roughly 80% of them appearing once. Germline V gene data show CDR1 as MNHEY and CDR2 as SVGAGI. Deletions cut 3 bases from V and 5 bases from J, with 16 bases between. The CDR3 loop spans 15 amino acids. Study conclusions and caveats: This study did not directly address biological reproducibility. Few patients were studied, so findings need validation in larger groups. Activated donor B cell expansion appeared to reveal the most relevant donor-specific TCRbeta repertoire.

The sequence derives from a human donor in good health. V and J are TRBV6-5 and TRBJ2-5; D is ambiguous. The sequenced sample consisted of CD4+ T cells from blood. The CDR3 region has the DNA TGTGCCAGCAGTTATACCAGGACCGGTGGGGAGACCCAGTACTTC. The encoded protein is CASSYTRTGGETQYF.